The rows below give T cell receptor beta chains drawn from one sample of a study of blood T cell repertoires in COVID-19. TCRdb's table, derived via immunoSEQ multiplex PCR, lists solely in-frame clones and lacks some. The table lists 70,000 or so clones, around 86% of them singletons. The specimen was peripheral blood. These receptors originate from a man under 40 with acute or convalescent COVID-19. The CDR3 runs from the conserved cysteine through the conserved F or W. Fields, in order: CDR3 protein, CDR3 DNA, clone size, V gene, J gene, D gene. A D gene is named only where the DNA matches it firmly. Where a row states a size, it is once, few, many or the class of an expanded clone; other rows omit it.

CDR3aa: CASSFITSAGNEQFF
CDR3nt: TGTGCCAGCAGCTTTATTACTAGCGCGGGCAATGAGCAGTTCTTC
abundance: -
v_gene: TRBV7-2
j_gene: TRBJ2-1
d_gene: TRBD2

CDR3aa: CASSYENRGGTYNEQFF
CDR3nt: TGCGCCAGCAGCTACGAAAACAGGGGAGGAACCTACAATGAGCAGTTCTTC
abundance: -
v_gene: TRBV5-1
j_gene: TRBJ2-1
d_gene: -

CDR3aa: CASSQARGSNTEAFF
CDR3nt: TGCGCCAGCAGCCAAGCACGGGGGTCGAACACTGAAGCTTTCTTT
abundance: -
v_gene: TRBV4-3
j_gene: TRBJ1-1
d_gene: -

CDR3aa: CASSLGRRDTEAFF
CDR3nt: TGTGCCAGCAGTTTGGGAAGGAGGGACACTGAAGCTTTCTTT
abundance: -
v_gene: TRBV28
j_gene: TRBJ1-1
d_gene: -

CDR3aa: CATSRDLPGGTSTNEKLFF
CDR3nt: TGTGCCACCAGCAGAGATCTCCCGGGGGGAACATCAACTAATGAAAAACTGTTTTTT
abundance: once
v_gene: TRBV15
j_gene: TRBJ1-4
d_gene: -

CDR3aa: CASSQPVQVPPGDTEAFF
CDR3nt: TGCGCCAGCAGTCAACCGGTGCAAGTCCCGCCTGGTGACACTGAAGCTTTCTTT
abundance: once
v_gene: TRBV23-1
j_gene: TRBJ1-1
d_gene: -

CDR3aa: CASSFGQGDEKLFF
CDR3nt: TGCGCCAGCAGCTTCGGTCAGGGGGATGAAAAACTGTTTTTT
abundance: -
v_gene: TRBV5-1
j_gene: TRBJ1-4
d_gene: TRBD1

CDR3aa: CASSLQGAVGQPQHF
CDR3nt: TGTGCCAGCAGCCTGCAGGGGGCTGTCGGGCAGCCCCAGCATTTT
abundance: -
v_gene: TRBV2
j_gene: TRBJ1-5
d_gene: TRBD1

CDR3aa: CASSLTAGTSQYEQFF
CDR3nt: TGTGCCAGCAGCTTAACCGCCGGGACTAGCCAATATGAGCAGTTCTTC
abundance: -
v_gene: TRBV7-9
j_gene: TRBJ2-1
d_gene: TRBD2

CDR3aa: CASSPISTRTGGTEAFF
CDR3nt: TGTGCCAGCAGCCCCATTTCGACTCGAACAGGGGGCACTGAAGCTTTCTTT
abundance: -
v_gene: TRBV5-6
j_gene: TRBJ1-1
d_gene: TRBD1

CDR3aa: CASSQAGDGRWGYTF
CDR3nt: TGTGCCAGCAGCCAAGCGGGGGACGGCCGTTGGGGCTACACCTTC
abundance: -
v_gene: TRBV3-1/TRBV3-2
j_gene: TRBJ1-2
d_gene: -

CDR3aa: CASSSPGSPLHF
CDR3nt: TGCGCCAGCAGCTCGCCGGGTTCACCCCTCCACTTT
abundance: once
v_gene: TRBV5-1
j_gene: TRBJ1-6
d_gene: -

CDR3aa: CASSFTVNTDTQYF
CDR3nt: TGCGCCAGCAGCTTTACTGTCAACACAGATACGCAGTATTTT
abundance: -
v_gene: TRBV5-1
j_gene: TRBJ2-3
d_gene: -

CDR3aa: CATSKNQPDSPLHF
CDR3nt: TGTGCCACCAGTAAGAATCAACCGGATTCACCCCTCCACTTT
abundance: -
v_gene: TRBV24-1
j_gene: TRBJ1-6
d_gene: -

CDR3aa: CASSRTSGGWTGELFF
CDR3nt: TGCGCCAGCTCCAGGACTAGCGGGGGGTGGACCGGGGAGCTGTTTTTT
abundance: -
v_gene: TRBV5-1
j_gene: TRBJ2-2
d_gene: TRBD2

CDR3aa: CASSSGLASYNEQFF
CDR3nt: TGTGCCAGCAGCTCGGGACTAGCGAGTTACAATGAGCAGTTCTTC
abundance: -
v_gene: TRBV7-9
j_gene: TRBJ2-1
d_gene: TRBD2

CDR3aa: CASSPVRGGEQFF
CDR3nt: TGTGCCAGCAGTCCCGTCCGGGGGGGTGAGCAGTTCTTC
abundance: -
v_gene: TRBV6-2/TRBV6-3
j_gene: TRBJ2-1
d_gene: TRBD2

CDR3aa: CASSPTQGNPNSNQPQHF
CDR3nt: TGTGCCAGCAGTCCGACCCAGGGGAATCCGAATAGCAATCAGCCCCAGCATTTT
abundance: -
v_gene: TRBV5-6
j_gene: TRBJ1-5
d_gene: -